The subject of this entry is one T cell receptor (beta chain). Antigen unknown. The sample originates from a study of shared clonotypes between healthy human individuals. Study-level findings and limits: Unshared clonotypes carried lower generation probabilities than those common to all four donors.

The CDR3 sequence is 11 residues long. Germline CDR1 and CDR2: SQVTM and ANQGSEA. Between the trimmed V and J ends, which lost 6 bases and 4 bases, there was a span of 10 bases. 200 to 250 ng DNA, around 30,000 T cell genomes, went into each sorted-subset replicate PCR. The authors' processing: Filtering of immunoSEQ junctional sequences could not match full-length read filtering. Method: immunoSEQ multiplex PCR; TCRdb's copy keeps in-frame clones and lacks some. That table supplies the V and J calls and clone size; D and trimming were determined from the DNA. The sample records roughly 1,600,000 clones, 98% to 99% being singletons.

The source of this sequence is a man aged 25 to 45 in good health. Sequencing used naive CD4+ T cells sorted from blood. The subset here: CD45RA+ positively selected. The chain has TRBV29-1 and TRBJ2-7; a possible D gene is TRBD1 (5 bases). The CDR3 coding sequence is TGCAGCGTCCACGACAGATACGAGCAGTACTTC. Its translation: CSVHDRYEQYF.